These 10 T cell receptor beta chains originate from one sample sequenced in a study of OX40 agonist ivuxolimab in advanced cancers. Data came from immunoSEQ multiplex PCR; TCRdb stores just in-frame clones and leaves some out. The sample records about 50,000 clones, 70% to 85% being singletons. The material was CD4+ or CD8+ T cells sorted from blood, obtained in a trial of the OX40 agonist ivuxolimab. These receptors came from an adult with an advanced solid tumor such as melanoma, head and neck, liver or kidney cancer.

The CDR3 here is CASRTLRGRTNTEAFF. CDR3 nucleotide sequence: TGTGCCAGCAGGACCCTGAGGGGGCGTACGAACACTGAAGCTTTCTTT. The V call is TRBV11-2, the J call TRBJ1-1; TRBD1 agrees at 7 bases. The CDR3 is 16 residues long. Germline CDR1 SGHAT, CDR2 FQNNGV. Trimming removed 6 bases from V and 1 base from J; junction bases left unmatched: 11.

This clone has just one count. The chain employs TRBV2 and TRBJ2-1; the D gene is possibly TRBD2 (6 bases). This CDR3 is built from 12 residues. V lost 7 bases, J lost 8 bases, and 12 bases lay in between. Per germline, CDR1 SNHLY and CDR2 FYNNEI. In nucleotides, the CDR3 is TGTGCCAGCAAGGTAGGCGGGGATGAGCAGTTCTTC. It specifies CASKVGGDEQFF.

J is TRBJ2-2 and V is TRBV13; tentatively, D is TRBD1 or TRBD2 (5 bases each). Germline CDR1 PRHDT, CDR2 FYEKMQ (reference sequence). Trimming pared 3 bases from V and 2 bases from J, leaving 13 bases between. The CDR3 totals 16 residues. The CDR3 DNA sequence: TGTGCCAGCAGCTTCGGGACGACATACAACACCGGGGAGCTGTTTTTT. Its translation is CASSFGTTYNTGELFF.

This clone has a handful of counts. This chain connects TRBV29-1 to TRBJ2-5, with TRBD1 matching over 8 bases. Germline V lookup: CDR1 SQVTM, CDR2 ANQGSEA. J lost 5 bases, V lost 4 bases, and 6 bases had no gene match. This CDR3 is built from 13 residues. As DNA, the CDR3 is TGCAGCGTTGGCCAGGGGGCGCTGGAGACCCAGTACTTC. Protein product: CSVGQGALETQYF.

The chain has TRBV7-3 and TRBJ2-3; unclear D gene. CDR3 length: 14 residues. V lost 1 base to trimming and J lost 0 bases, with 5 bases between them. CDR1 and CDR2 from the germline V gene are SGHTA and FQGTGA. CDR3 region: CASSLSHSTDTQYF. CDR3 in DNA: TGTGCCAGCAGCTTAAGCCATAGCACAGATACGCAGTATTTT.

J is TRBJ1-1 and V is TRBV29-1; the D gene is possibly TRBD1 (6 bases). Germline V gene lookup returns CDR1 SQVTM and CDR2 ANQGSEA. The CDR3 runs 15 residues. V shed 7 bases and J shed 1 base, with 19 bases lying between them. The CDR3 nucleotides read TGCAGCGCACAACCGGGGGGCGGTCGGAACACTGAAGCTTTCTTT. Translation: CSAQPGGGRNTEAFF.

The V and J genes are TRBV11-2 and TRBJ2-1; D remains ambiguous. V was clipped by 5 bases and J by 6 bases, with 8 bases between them. Germline V gene data show CDR1 as SGHAT and CDR2 as FQNNGV. This CDR3 spans 12 amino acids. CDR3 region: CASSPVGNEQFF. The CDR3 coding sequence is TGTGCCAGCAGCCCGGTAGGCAATGAGCAGTTCTTC.

V usage is TRBV5-1 and J usage is TRBJ2-7; 9 bases map to TRBD1. With V trimmed by 1 base and J by 4 bases, 6 bases remained unmatched. The CDR3 is 15 residues long. Per germline, CDR1 SGHRS and CDR2 YFSETQ. CDR3 protein: CASSLSGQGWYEQYF. The CDR3 nucleotides read TGCGCCAGCAGCTTGTCAGGACAGGGGTGGTACGAGCAGTACTTC.

The chain employs TRBV7-3 and TRBJ2-2; D is possibly TRBD1 (6 bases). Per germline, CDR1 SGHTA and CDR2 FQGTGA. The germline V and J ends were trimmed by 0 bases and 4 bases, with 12 bases remaining between them. The CDR3 covers 16 residues. The CDR3 reads CASSLTGTSLTGELFF. CDR3 DNA sequence: TGTGCCAGCAGCTTAACAGGGACATCCCTCACCGGGGAGCTGTTTTTT.

With respect to this clone: This specimen includes other DNA sequences encoding the same CDR3. This chain links TRBV10-3 with TRBJ2-7; 7 nucleotides align to TRBD1. Germline V gene data show CDR1 as ENHRY and CDR2 as SYGVKD. V shed 6 bases, J shed 4 bases, and the junction held 3 bases outside the gene matches. This CDR3 is 12 amino acids long. The chain's CDR3 is CAISEQGYEQYF. CDR3 nucleotide sequence: TGTGCCATCAGCGAACAGGGGTACGAGCAGTACTTC.